This T cell receptor (beta chain) was documented in a study of blood T cell repertoires in COVID-19. Per the study methods: Reference gene primer amplification yielded estimated nucleated cell counts. Assay: immunoSEQ multiplex PCR; the TCRdb copy retains only in-frame clones and omits some. Clone size and the V and J calls come from that table; the DNA yielded D and trimming. This sample has about 80,000 clones; roughly 76% occur once, and the top ten carry more than 15%. This CDR3 is 14 amino acids long. In germline, CDR1 is MDHEN, CDR2 SYDVKM. V was cut by 6 bases and J by 5 bases, with 16 bases left in between.

The sequencing sample was made of peripheral blood. The clonotype originates from a man between 70 and 80 years old with active or convalescent COVID-19. The rearrangement joins TRBV28 to TRBJ1-1; D is ambiguous. The CDR3 nucleotides are TGTGCCAGCAGGTCTCGTGGGAGCGTGACTGAAGCTTTCTTT. Residues: CASRSRGSVTEAFF.